This T cell receptor beta chain originates from a study of T-cell reconstitution after alpha-beta-depleted transplantation in children. Study-level findings and limits: About two months after transplant, alpha-beta T cells reportedly came from several hundred expanded graft clones. Surviving recipient T cells and intrathymic progenitors accounted for some patients' high TCRbeta diversity at day 60.

Unique molecular identifiers were built into the TCRbeta library. One entry per CDR3 protein results from TCRdb running MiXCR on the PCR reads. Seen here are 530,000 or so distinct CDR3 sequences, 27% observed once, and the top ten hold under 45%. Worth noting for this clonotype: Its antigen is unknown.

The sample in question was PBMCs, obtained before TCRalphabeta/CD19-depleted stem cell transplant. The clonotype comes from a boy less than two years old with Wiskott-Aldrich syndrome, due to receive a stem cell transplant.

CDR3 loop: CSADDRITDTQYF. CDR3 DNA: TGCAGTGCTGATGACAGGATCACAGATACGCAGTATTTT. The chain is built from TRBV20-1 and TRBJ2-3; possibly TRBD1 for D (6 bases). CDR1 is DFQATT and CDR2 is SNEGSKA in the germline V gene (reference sequence). This CDR3 has 13 residues. The ends were cut back, 5 bases at V and 2 bases at J, with 11 bases in the middle.